The 6 T cell receptor beta chains given below trace back to one sample, sequenced in a study of T cells in localized non-small cell lung cancer. Sequenced by immunoSEQ multiplex PCR; TCRdb stores in-frame clones only, minus some. The data show about 40,000 clones, 81% seen once. Sequencing was performed on peripheral blood mononuclear cells, taken before any cancer treatment. The receptors come from a male donor aged 60 or over with stage II lung adenocarcinoma.

This clone was counted between two and nine times. The genes are TRBV7-9 and TRBJ1-1; weak D call: TRBD1 (5 bases). V was shortened by 3 bases and J by 1 base, with 9 bases between the two germline ends. CDR1 is SEHNR, CDR2 FQNEAQ, per germline (reference sequence). The CDR3 runs to 14 residues. CDR3: CASSLAGQNTEAFF. The CDR3 DNA reads TGTGCCAGCAGCTTGGCAGGACAGAACACTGAAGCTTTCTTT.

The chain employs TRBV25-1 and TRBJ2-1; 10 bases fit TRBD2. Germline values: CDR1 MGHDK, CDR2 SYGVNS. This CDR3 has 16 amino acids. Unmatched junction bases numbered 8, after V lost 5 bases and J lost 4 bases. As DNA, the CDR3 is TGTGCCAGCAGTCACACTAGCGGGACCCTTTACAATGAGCAGTTCTTC. This sequence encodes CASSHTSGTLYNEQFF.

The V and J genes are TRBV6-5 and TRBJ1-1; D may be TRBD1 (5 bases). CDR3 length: 14 amino acids. CDR1 is MNHEY and CDR2 is SVGAGI in the germline V gene. V was trimmed by 4 bases and J by 1 base, leaving 10 bases between them. The CDR3 protein is CASSSGVGNTEAFF. CDR3 coding DNA: TGTGCCAGCAGTTCGGGGGTTGGGAACACTGAAGCTTTCTTT.

This clone was picked up one time. The chain combines TRBV7-2 with TRBJ1-2; 7 bases map to TRBD1. The germline gives CDR1 SGHTA, CDR2 FQGNSA. Germline trimming cut 5 bases from V and 5 bases from J; bases unmatched to any gene: 5. This CDR3 spans 13 amino acids. DNA for the CDR3: TGTGCCAGCAGCCTAACAGGGGAATATGGCTACACCTTC. It specifies CASSLTGEYGYTF.

V and J are TRBV2 and TRBJ1-2, with D possibly being TRBD1 (5 bases). Deletions cut 3 bases from V and 2 bases from J, with 7 bases between. Per the germline V gene, CDR1 is SNHLY and CDR2 is FYNNEI. The CDR3 totals 13 residues. The CDR3 protein is CASSDAGNYGYTF. The CDR3 DNA follows: TGTGCCAGCAGTGATGCAGGGAACTATGGCTACACCTTC.

In its sample, this clone was seen a few times. The rearrangement joins TRBV5-1 to TRBJ2-1, with 8 bases that match TRBD2. V trimming: 2 bases; J trimming: 5 bases; junction bases outside the gene matches: 6. The V gene's germline CDR1 is SGHRS and CDR2 YFSETQ. The CDR3 spans 15 residues. CDR3 protein: CASSFDGRADNEQFF. For the CDR3, the DNA is TGCGCCAGCAGCTTTGACGGGAGGGCGGACAATGAGCAGTTCTTC.